These 11 T cell receptor beta chains were sequenced from one sample in a study of CD8 T cells in Susac syndrome. With random hexamers, roughly 0.45 to 1 ug RNA was reverse transcribed. TCRdb passed the immunoSEQ multiplex PCR reads through MiXCR, listing each CDR3 protein once. This repertoire shows around 130,000 distinct CDR3 sequences, roughly 95% found once; its top ten account for roughly 0.13%. The sequenced sample was CD4+ T cells from PBMCs. These receptors all stem from a human donor in good health.

The DNA of the CDR3 is TGTGCCACCAGTGATTTAACCGCGGGAGTTAAGGAGCAGTTCTTC. This codes for CATSDLTAGVKEQFF. V and J are TRBV24-1 and TRBJ2-1; TRBD2 agrees at 7 bases. The germline V gene encodes CDR1 KGHDR and CDR2 SFDVKD. V was clipped by 1 base and J by 10 bases; unmatched bases: 9. There are 15 residues in the CDR3.

CDR3 in amino acids: CASSPPPARTNEKLFF. The CDR3 DNA sequence: TGTGCCAGCTCACCACCTCCGGCTCGGACTAATGAAAAACTGTTTTTT. The chain uses TRBV18 and TRBJ1-4; D remains unclear. V was clipped by 0 bases and J by 2 bases, with 10 bases between them. There are 16 residues in the CDR3. Germline V gene sequence: CDR1 KGHSH, CDR2 LQKENI. The complete variable domain, with remaining parts taken from reference TRBV18 and TRBJ1-4, reads NAGVMQNPRHLVRRRGQEARLRCSPMKGHSHVYWYRQLPEEGLKFMVYLQKENIIDESGMPKERFSAEFPKEGPSILRIQQVVRGDSAAYFCASSPPPARTNEKLFFGSGTQLSVL.

This rearrangement joins TRBV5-1 to TRBJ2-3, with a tentative D call TRBD2 (5 bases). CDR1 and CDR2 from the germline V gene are SGHRS and YFSETQ. The CDR3 has 14 amino acids. V was cut by 0 bases and J by 4 bases, with 9 bases left in between. CDR3 loop: CASSLVSSPDTQYF. CDR3 DNA: TGCGCCAGCAGCTTGGTTTCTAGCCCAGATACGCAGTATTTT.

J is TRBJ2-7 and V is TRBV20-1; D gene uncertain. Germline V gene lookup returns CDR1 DFQATT and CDR2 SNEGSKA (reference sequence). The CDR3 has 12 residues. Trimming removed 5 bases from V and 5 bases from J, with 13 bases in between. As DNA, the CDR3 is TGCAGTGCTTATGAGGTTTCCAACGAGCAGTACTTC. The encoded protein is CSAYEVSNEQYF.

This rearrangement joins TRBV6-5 to TRBJ1-4, with D maybe TRBD1 (5 bases). CDR1 and CDR2 from the germline V gene are MNHEY and SVGAGI. Trimming shortened V by 2 bases and J by 7 bases, and 11 bases separated the two germline ends. The CDR3 is made up of 14 amino acids. The DNA of the CDR3 is TGTGCCAGCAGTTACGCGGGGCGCAGTGAAAAACTGTTTTTT. Its translation is CASSYAGRSEKLFF.

This rearrangement joins TRBV5-6 to TRBJ2-7; D is unresolved. CDR1 is SGHDT and CDR2 is YYEEEE in the germline V gene. The CDR3 sequence is 14 residues long. Between the trimmed V and J ends, which lost 5 bases and 2 bases, there was a span of 14 bases. CDR3 residues: CASRSWGETYEQYF. The CDR3 DNA follows: TGTGCCAGCAGGTCCTGGGGTGAAACCTACGAGCAGTACTTC.

CDR3 loop: CASSYSGTTVGTQYF. For the CDR3, the DNA is TGTGCCAGCAGTTACAGCGGAACCACTGTTGGTACGCAGTATTTT. This chain joins TRBV6-5 and TRBJ2-3; D might be TRBD2 (5 bases). The ends were cut back, 2 bases at V and 8 bases at J, with 17 bases in the middle. The CDR3 extends over 15 amino acids. CDR1 is MNHEY and CDR2 is SVGAGI in the germline V gene.

The chain links TRBV7-9 to TRBJ1-4; D gene unclear. The CDR3 is made up of 13 amino acids. V dropped 1 base and J dropped 8 bases, with 8 bases sitting between them. Germline V gene data show CDR1 as SEHNR and CDR2 as FQNEAQ (reference sequence). The CDR3 region has the DNA TGTGCCAGCAGCTTAGAAGCCCCAGAAAAACTGTTTTTT. It codes for CASSLEAPEKLFF.

This clonotype is a singleton in its sample. The chain has TRBV5-1 and TRBJ2-1; TRBD2 is a possible D gene (5 bases). This CDR3 contains 13 residues. Trimming removed 3 bases from V and 5 bases from J, with 9 bases in between. The germline V gene has CDR1 SGHRS and CDR2 YFSETQ. CDR3 DNA sequence: TGCGCCAGCAGCTACTTGGGAGACAATGAGCAGTTCTTC. Its protein product is CASSYLGDNEQFF.

This chain joins TRBV29-1 and TRBJ2-5; the D gene is possibly TRBD2 (5 bases). The germline V gene has CDR1 SQVTM and CDR2 ANQGSEA. V was trimmed by 7 bases and J by 5 bases, leaving 17 bases between them. The CDR3 totals 13 residues. The CDR3 DNA is TGCAGCGCCTCTACCGGGATTGGGGAGACCCAGTACTTC. Its translation: CSASTGIGETQYF.

V gene TRBV28 combines with J gene TRBJ2-7; D is unclear. The CDR3 has 15 amino acids. Germline CDR1 reads MDHEN; CDR2 reads SYDVKM. Trimming removed 0 bases from V and 2 bases from J, with 11 bases in between. The DNA for the CDR3 is TGTGCCAGCAGTTTATGGGGCAGGTCAACCTACGAGCAGTACTTC. Its protein is CASSLWGRSTYEQYF.